This TCR beta chain comes out of a study of OX40 agonist ivuxolimab in advanced cancers. Study-level results: The work left the antigen specificity of expanded peripheral T cells undetermined. In the 0.1-3.0 mg/kg groups, partial responders showed among the lowest expansion. CD4+ and CD8+ blood T cells expanded clonally by week 6 at 0.1 to 3.0 mg/kg. More expanded clones were seen, on average, in CD8+ T cells than in CD4+.

To note about this clone: Antigen: not known.

The protocol was immunoSEQ multiplex PCR, while the TCRdb copy is restricted to in-frame clones and leaves out a portion. The sample includes 30,000 to 40,000 clones, roughly nine tenths of them seen just once. The receptor was isolated from an adult with an advanced solid tumor such as melanoma, head and neck, liver or kidney cancer. This specimen consisted of CD4+ or CD8+ T cells sorted from blood, obtained in a trial of the OX40 agonist ivuxolimab.

Written as DNA, the CDR3 is TGTGCCAGCAGTTCTCCTACCAGGGTTACTGAAGCTTTCTTT. Its translation: CASSSPTRVTEAFF. V is TRBV6-5 and J is TRBJ1-1, with D possibly being TRBD1 (5 bases). The germline V gene encodes CDR1 MNHEY and CDR2 SVGAGI. V gave up 4 bases and J gave up 5 bases, with 14 bases separating them. CDR3 length equals 14 residues.